This T cell receptor (beta chain) is drawn from a study of shared clonotypes between healthy human individuals. Sequencing was performed with immunoSEQ multiplex PCR; in TCRdb, only in-frame clones are kept and a portion is missing. The table has 2 million to 2.5 million clones, less than 95% seen once. General study findings and limits: It was the few donors that limited the genetic and exposure-history diversity represented. Blood was the only sampled material, and tissue repertoires likely differ. It was observed that about 5% of naive CD4 clonotypes were shared across a few donors. Naive subsets tended to show greater estimated richness than memory subsets.

The junction had 9 bases not matched to a gene; V was cut back by 2 bases and J by 4 bases. This CDR3 region has 16 residues. Germline V gene sequence: CDR1 MNHNY, CDR2 SVGAGI (reference sequence). Comments on this clone: Its specificity is unknown.

V usage is TRBV6-6 and J usage is TRBJ1-1; 8 bases align to TRBD1. Material for sequencing was naive CD4+ T cells from PBMCs. Subset here: CD45RA+ positively selected. The receptor's source is a young man in good health. Some clones in this sample may be carry-over from other donors' samples. For the CDR3, the DNA is TGTGCCAGCAGTTACCCAACTACAGGGGGAGGCACTGAAGCTTTCTTT. It codes for CASSYPTTGGGTEAFF.